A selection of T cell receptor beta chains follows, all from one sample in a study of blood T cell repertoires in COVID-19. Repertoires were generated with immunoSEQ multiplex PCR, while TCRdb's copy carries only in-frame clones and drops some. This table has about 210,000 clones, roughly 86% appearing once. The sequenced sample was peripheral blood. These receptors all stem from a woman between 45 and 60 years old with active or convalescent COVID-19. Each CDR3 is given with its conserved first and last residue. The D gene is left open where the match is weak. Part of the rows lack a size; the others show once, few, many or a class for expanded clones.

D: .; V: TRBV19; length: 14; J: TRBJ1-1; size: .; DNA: TGTGCCAGTAGTATAAGGCACGGGGACACTGAAGCTTTCTTT; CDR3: CASSIRHGDTEAFF
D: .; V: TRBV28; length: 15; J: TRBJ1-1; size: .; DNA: TGTGCCAGCAGTCCCGAAGGAGGGCGCGGCACTGAAGCTTTCTTT; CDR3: CASSPEGGRGTEAFF
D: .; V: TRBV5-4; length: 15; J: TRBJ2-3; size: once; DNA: TGTGCCAGCAGCTTGTCTGGAGGGGGCGCAGATACGCAGTATTTT; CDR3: CASSLSGGGADTQYF
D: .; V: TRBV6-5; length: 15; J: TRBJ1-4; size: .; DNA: TGTGCCAGCAGTTACTCCACAGGGAAGGGTGAAAAACTGTTTTTT; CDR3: CASSYSTGKGEKLFF
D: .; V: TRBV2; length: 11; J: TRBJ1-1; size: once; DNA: TGTGCCGGCCAAAGGGAGACTGAAGCTTTCTTT; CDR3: CAGQRETEAFF
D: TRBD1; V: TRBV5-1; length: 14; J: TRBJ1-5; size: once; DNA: TGCGCCAGCAGCTTAGGGACAGGGAGTCAGCCCCAGCATTTT; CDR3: CASSLGTGSQPQHF
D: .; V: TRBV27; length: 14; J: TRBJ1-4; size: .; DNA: TGTGCCAGCAGTTTGATGGGAGGTGGGGAAAAACTGTTTTTT; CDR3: CASSLMGGGEKLFF
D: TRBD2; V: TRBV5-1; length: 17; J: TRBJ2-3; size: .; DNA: TGCGCCAGCAGCTTGGGGACTAGCGGGCGAAGCACAGATACGCAGTATTTT; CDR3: CASSLGTSGRSTDTQYF
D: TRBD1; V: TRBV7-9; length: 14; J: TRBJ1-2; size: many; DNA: TGTGCCAGCAGCAAAGAGGGACAGGGGGACGGCTACACCTTC; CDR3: CASSKEGQGDGYTF
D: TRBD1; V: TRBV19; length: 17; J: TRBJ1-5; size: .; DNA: TGTGCCAGTAGTATAGATCTAAGGGACAGAAGCAATCAGCCCCAGCATTTT; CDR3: CASSIDLRDRSNQPQHF
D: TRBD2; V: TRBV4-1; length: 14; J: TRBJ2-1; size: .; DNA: TGCGCCAGCAGCCGCGGACTAGTCAGGGATGAGCAGTTCTTC; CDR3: CASSRGLVRDEQFF
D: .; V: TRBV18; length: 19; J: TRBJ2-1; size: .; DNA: TGTGCCAGCTCACCCAATAGCCCGGGACACCTGAGCTCCTACAATGAGCAGTTCTTC; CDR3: CASSPNSPGHLSSYNEQFF
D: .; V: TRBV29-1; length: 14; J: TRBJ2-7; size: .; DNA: TGCAGCGTTGATCTGCCAGGGAAACTCTACGAGCAGTACTTC; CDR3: CSVDLPGKLYEQYF
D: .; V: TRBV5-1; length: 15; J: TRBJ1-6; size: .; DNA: TGCGCCAGCAGCTTGTTAGGAGGGCGTAATTCACCCCTCCACTTT; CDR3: CASSLLGGRNSPLHF
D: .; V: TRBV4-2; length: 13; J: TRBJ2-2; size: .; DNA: TGTGCCAGCAGCCAAGTTCTGAGAGGGGAGCTGTTTTTT; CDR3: CASSQVLRGELFF
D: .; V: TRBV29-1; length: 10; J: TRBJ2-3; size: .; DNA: TGCAGCGACAACGGGGATACGCAGTATTTT; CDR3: CSDNGDTQYF
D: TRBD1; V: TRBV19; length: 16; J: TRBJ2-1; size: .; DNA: TGTGCCAGTAGTATAGATCTCACAGGGGGCTACAATGAGCAGTTCTTC; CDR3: CASSIDLTGGYNEQFF
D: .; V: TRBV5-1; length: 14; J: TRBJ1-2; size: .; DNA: TGCGCCAGCAGCTCCGGGGGGAATTACTATGGCTACACCTTC; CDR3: CASSSGGNYYGYTF
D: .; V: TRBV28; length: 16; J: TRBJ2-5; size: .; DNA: TGTGCCAGCAGTTCCGCCTACAGGGTGGTAAGAGAGACCCAGTACTTC; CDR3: CASSSAYRVVRETQYF
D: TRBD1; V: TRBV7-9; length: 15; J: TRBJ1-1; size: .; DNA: TGTGCCAGCAGCTCTCCGGACAGGGGAGTCACTGAAGCTTTCTTT; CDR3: CASSSPDRGVTEAFF
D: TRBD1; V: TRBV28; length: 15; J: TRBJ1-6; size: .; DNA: TGTGCCAGCAGTTTAGGGACAGGGTATAATTCACCCCTCCACTTT; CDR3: CASSLGTGYNSPLHF
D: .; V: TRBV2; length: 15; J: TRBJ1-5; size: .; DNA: TGTGCCAGCAGTGAAGACCAGGTGAGCAATCAGCCCCAGCATTTT; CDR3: CASSEDQVSNQPQHF
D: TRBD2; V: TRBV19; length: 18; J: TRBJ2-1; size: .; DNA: TGTGCCAGTAGTGTCTCTAGCGGGGGGGAAATATCCTACAATGAGCAGTTCTTC; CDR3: CASSVSSGGEISYNEQFF
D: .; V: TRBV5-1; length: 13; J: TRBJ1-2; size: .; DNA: TGCGCCAGCAGCTTAACGGCCGCGGAAGGCTACACCTTC; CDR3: CASSLTAAEGYTF
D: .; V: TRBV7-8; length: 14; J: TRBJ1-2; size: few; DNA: TGTGCCAGCAGCTTCGCCGAGGCTAACTATGGCTACACCTTC; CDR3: CASSFAEANYGYTF